The source of this TCR beta chain is a study of early T cells in non-severe SARS-CoV-2 infection. TCRdb re-called the 5' RACE reads through MiXCR, storing one row per CDR3 protein. The sample yields 50,000 to 60,000 distinct CDR3 sequences, around 6.6% seen once. This CDR3 region has 15 residues. V lost 6 bases and J 2 bases, leaving 17 bases between the germline ends. Germline V gene lookup returns CDR1 SGHRS and CDR2 YFSETQ. Only a few counts were recorded for this clonotype. The specimen comprised whole blood, sampled at baseline. The receptor was derived from an adult who was a healthcare worker with PCR-confirmed SARS-CoV-2 infection or an uninfected control (not recorded which). V is TRBV5-1 and J is TRBJ1-2; TRBD1 is a possible D gene (5 bases). For the CDR3, the DNA is TGCGCCAGCACCATTCCGGGACGGGGGAACTATGGCTACACCTTC. Amino acids: CASTIPGRGNYGYTF.